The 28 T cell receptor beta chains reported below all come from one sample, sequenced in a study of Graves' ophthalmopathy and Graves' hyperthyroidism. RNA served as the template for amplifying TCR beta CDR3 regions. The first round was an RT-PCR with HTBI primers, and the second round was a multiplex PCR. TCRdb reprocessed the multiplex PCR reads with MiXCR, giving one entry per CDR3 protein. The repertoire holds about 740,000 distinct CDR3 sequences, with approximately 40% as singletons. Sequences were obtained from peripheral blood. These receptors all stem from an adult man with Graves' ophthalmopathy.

In nucleotides, the CDR3 is TGTGCCAGCAGCCTTAATTTAGCTGTAAAAGAGACCCAGTACTTC. It translates to CASSLNLAVKETQYF. The chain carries TRBV3-1 and TRBJ2-5; D uncertain. V lost 4 bases to trimming and J lost 3 bases, with 15 bases between them. The CDR3 has 15 residues. Germline CDR1 and CDR2: LGHDT and YNNKEL (reference sequence).

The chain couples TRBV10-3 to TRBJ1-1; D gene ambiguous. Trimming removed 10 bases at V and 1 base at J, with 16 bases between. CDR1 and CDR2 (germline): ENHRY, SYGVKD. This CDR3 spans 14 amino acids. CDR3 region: CATIGREGNTEAFF. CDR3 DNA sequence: TGTGCCACTATCGGCCGGGAAGGGAACACTGAAGCTTTCTTT.

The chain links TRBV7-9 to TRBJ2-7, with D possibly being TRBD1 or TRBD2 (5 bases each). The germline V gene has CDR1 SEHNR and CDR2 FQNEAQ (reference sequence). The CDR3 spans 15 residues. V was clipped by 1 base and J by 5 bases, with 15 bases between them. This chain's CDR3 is CASSLEGAGIHEQYF. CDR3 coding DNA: TGTGCCAGCAGCTTAGAGGGAGCAGGGATCCACGAGCAGTACTTC.

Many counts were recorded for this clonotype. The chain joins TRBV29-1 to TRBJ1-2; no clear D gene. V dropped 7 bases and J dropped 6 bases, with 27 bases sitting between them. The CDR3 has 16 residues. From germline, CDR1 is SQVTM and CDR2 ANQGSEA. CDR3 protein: CSGSPSNMGRRDGYTF. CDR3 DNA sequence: TGCAGCGGTTCCCCCTCGAACATGGGTAGACGAGATGGCTACACCTTC.

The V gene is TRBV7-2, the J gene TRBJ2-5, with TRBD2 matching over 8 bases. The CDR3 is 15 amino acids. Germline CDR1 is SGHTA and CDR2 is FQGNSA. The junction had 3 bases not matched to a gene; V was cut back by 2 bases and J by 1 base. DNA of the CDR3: TGTGCCAGCAGCTTACACAGCGGGGGCCAAGAGACCCAGTACTTC. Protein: CASSLHSGGQETQYF. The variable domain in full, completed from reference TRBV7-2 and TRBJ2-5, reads GAGVSQSPSNKVTEKGKDVELRCDPISGHTALYWYRQSLGQGLEFLIYFQGNSAPDKSGLPSDRFSAERTGGSVSTLTIQRTQQEDSAVYLCASSLHSGGQETQYFGPGTRLLVL.

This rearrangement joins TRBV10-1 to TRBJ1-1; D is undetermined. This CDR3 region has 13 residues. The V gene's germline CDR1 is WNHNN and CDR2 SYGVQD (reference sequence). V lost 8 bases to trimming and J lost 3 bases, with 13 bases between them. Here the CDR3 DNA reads TGCGCCAGCTCCTCATTTAGTGACACTGAAGCTTTCTTT. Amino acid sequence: CASSSFSDTEAFF.

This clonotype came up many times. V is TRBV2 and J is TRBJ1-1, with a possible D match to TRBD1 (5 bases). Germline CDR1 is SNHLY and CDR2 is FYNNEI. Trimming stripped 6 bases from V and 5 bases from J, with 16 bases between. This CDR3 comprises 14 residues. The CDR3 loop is CASRGDEGWTEAFF. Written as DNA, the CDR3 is TGTGCCAGCAGGGGGGATGAGGGATGGACTGAAGCTTTCTTT.

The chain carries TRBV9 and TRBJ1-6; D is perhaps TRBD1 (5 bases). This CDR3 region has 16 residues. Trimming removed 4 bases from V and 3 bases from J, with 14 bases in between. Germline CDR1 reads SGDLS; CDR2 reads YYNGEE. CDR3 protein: CASSSLAGGYNSPLHF. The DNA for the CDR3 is TGTGCCAGCAGCTCATTAGCGGGGGGCTATAATTCACCCCTCCACTTT.

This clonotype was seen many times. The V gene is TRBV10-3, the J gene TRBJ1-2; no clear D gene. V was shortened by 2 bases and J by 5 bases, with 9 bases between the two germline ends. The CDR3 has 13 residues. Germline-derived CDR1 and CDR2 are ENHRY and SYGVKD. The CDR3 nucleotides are TGTGCCATCAGTGAGGGAGGACCGTATGGCTACACCTTC. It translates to CAISEGGPYGYTF.

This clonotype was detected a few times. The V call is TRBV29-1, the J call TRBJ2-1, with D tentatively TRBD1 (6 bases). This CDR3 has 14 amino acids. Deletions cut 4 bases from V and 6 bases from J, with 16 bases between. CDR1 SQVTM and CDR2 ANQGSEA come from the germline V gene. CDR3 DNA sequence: TGCAGCGTTGTAGGGGGTCAGATTGCCAATGAGCAGTTCTTC. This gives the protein CSVVGGQIANEQFF.

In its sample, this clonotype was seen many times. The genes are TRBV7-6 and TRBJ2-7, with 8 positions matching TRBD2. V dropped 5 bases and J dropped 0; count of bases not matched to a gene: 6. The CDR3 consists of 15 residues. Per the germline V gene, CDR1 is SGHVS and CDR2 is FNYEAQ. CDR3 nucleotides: TGTGCCAGCAGCCCGGTGACTAGCGACTCCTACGAGCAGTACTTC. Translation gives CASSPVTSDSYEQYF.

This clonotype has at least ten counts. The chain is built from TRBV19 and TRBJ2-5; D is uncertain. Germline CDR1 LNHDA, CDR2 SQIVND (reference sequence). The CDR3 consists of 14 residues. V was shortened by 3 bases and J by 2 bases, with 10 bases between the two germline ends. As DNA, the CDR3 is TGTGCCAGTAGTATGGACCAGGTACAAGAGACCCAGTACTTC. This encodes CASSMDQVQETQYF. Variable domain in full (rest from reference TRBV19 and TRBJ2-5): DGGITQSPKYLFRKEGQNVTLSCEQNLNHDAMYWYRQDPGQGLRLIYYSQIVNDFQKGDIAEGYSVSREKKESFPLTVTSAQKNPTAFYLCASSMDQVQETQYFGPGTRLLVL.

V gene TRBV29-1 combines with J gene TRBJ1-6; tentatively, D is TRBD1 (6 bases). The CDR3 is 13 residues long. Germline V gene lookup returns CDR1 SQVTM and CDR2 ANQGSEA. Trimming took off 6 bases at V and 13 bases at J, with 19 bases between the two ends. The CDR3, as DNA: TGCAGCGTGGGGAGTGATGGGGGCGGGCCCCTCCACTTT. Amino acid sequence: CSVGSDGGGPLHF.

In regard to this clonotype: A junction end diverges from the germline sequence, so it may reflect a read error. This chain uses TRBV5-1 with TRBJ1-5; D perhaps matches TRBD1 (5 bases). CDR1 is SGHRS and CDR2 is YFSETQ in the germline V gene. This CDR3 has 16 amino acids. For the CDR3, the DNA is TGTGCCAGCAGCTTGGCTGTTGAGGGGAGCCACCAGCCCCAGCATTTT. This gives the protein CASSLAVEGSHQPQHF. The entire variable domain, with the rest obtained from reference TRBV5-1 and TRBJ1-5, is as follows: KAGVTQTPRYLIKTRGQQVTLSCSPISGHRSVSWYQQTPGQGLQFLFEYFSETQRNKGNFPGRFSGRQFSNSRSEMNVSTLELGDSALYLCASSLAVEGSHQPQHFGDGTRLSIL.

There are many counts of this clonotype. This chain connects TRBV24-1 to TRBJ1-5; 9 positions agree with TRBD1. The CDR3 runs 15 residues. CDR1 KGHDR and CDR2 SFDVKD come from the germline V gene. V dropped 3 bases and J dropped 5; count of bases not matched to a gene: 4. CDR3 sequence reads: CATSDPGTGHQPQHF. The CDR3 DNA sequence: TGTGCCACCAGTGATCCCGGGACAGGGCATCAGCCCCAGCATTTT.

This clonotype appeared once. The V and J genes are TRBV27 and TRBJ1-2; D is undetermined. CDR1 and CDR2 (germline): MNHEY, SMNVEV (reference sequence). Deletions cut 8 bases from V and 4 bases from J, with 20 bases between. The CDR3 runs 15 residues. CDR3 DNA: TGTGCCAGCGGTCCCGGATTTCTTGAGGGCTATGGCTACACCTTC. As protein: CASGPGFLEGYGYTF.

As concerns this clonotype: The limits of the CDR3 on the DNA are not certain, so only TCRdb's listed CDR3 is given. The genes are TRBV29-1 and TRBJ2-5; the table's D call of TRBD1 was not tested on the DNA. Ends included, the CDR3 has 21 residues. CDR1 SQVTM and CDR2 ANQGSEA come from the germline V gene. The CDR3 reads CSVLGQGKRPSTSGLKETQYF.

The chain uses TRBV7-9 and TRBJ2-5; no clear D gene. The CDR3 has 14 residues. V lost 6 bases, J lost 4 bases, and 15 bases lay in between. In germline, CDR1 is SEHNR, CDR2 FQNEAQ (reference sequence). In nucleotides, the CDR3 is TGTGCCAGCAGAAACCTCGGCTCCGGAGAGACCCAGTACTTC. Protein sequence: CASRNLGSGETQYF.

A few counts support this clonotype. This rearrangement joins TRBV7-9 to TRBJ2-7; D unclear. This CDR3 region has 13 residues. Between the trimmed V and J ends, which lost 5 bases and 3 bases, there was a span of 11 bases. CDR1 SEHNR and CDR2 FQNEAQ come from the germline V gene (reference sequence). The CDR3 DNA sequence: TGTGCCAGCAGCACTCAAAATATCTACGAGCAGTACTTC. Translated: CASSTQNIYEQYF. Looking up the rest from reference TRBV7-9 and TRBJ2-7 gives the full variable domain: DTGVSQNPRHKITKRGQNVTFRCDPISEHNRLYWYRQTLGQGPEFLTYFQNEAQLEKSRLLSDRFSAERPKGSFSTLEIQRTEQGDSAMYLCASSTQNIYEQYFGPGTRLTVT.

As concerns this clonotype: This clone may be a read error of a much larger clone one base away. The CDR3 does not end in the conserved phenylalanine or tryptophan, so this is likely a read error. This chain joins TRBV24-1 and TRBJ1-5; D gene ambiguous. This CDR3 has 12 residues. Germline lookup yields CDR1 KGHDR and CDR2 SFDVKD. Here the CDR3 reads CAISETNQPQHS. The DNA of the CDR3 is TGTGCCATCAGTGAGACTAATCAGCCCCAGCATTCT.

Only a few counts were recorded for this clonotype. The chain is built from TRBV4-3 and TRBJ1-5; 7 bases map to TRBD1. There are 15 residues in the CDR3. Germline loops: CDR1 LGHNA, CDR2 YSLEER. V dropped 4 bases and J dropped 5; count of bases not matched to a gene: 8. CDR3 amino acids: CASSPKDRQDQPQHF. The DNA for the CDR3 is TGCGCCAGCAGCCCTAAGGACAGGCAGGATCAGCCCCAGCATTTT.

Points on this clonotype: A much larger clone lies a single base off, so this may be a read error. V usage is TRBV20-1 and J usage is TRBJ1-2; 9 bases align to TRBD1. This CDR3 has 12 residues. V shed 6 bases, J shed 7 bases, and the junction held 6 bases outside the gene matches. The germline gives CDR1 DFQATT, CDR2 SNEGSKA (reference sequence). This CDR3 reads CSAFGQGTGYTF. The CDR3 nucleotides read TGCAGTGCCTTCGGACAGGGGACTGGCTACACCTTC.

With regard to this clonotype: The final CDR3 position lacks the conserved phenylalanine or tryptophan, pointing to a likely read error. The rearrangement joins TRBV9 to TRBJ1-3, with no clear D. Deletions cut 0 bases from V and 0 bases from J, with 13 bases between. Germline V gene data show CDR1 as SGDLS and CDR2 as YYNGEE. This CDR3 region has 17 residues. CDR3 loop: CASSVGGVGISGNTIYL. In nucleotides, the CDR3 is TGTGCCAGCAGCGTAGGTGGGGTCGGTATCTCTGGAAACACCATATATCTT.

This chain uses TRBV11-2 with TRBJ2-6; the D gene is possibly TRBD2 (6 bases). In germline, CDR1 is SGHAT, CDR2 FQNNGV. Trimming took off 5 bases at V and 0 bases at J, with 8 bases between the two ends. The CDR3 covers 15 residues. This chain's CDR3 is CASSRGLSGANVLTF. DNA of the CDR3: TGTGCCAGCAGCAGGGGACTCTCTGGGGCCAACGTCCTGACTTTC.

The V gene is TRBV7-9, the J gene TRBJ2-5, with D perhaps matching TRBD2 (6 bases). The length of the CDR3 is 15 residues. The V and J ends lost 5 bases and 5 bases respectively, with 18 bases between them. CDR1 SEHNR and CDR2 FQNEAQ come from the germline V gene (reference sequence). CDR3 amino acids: CASSGGASIWETQYF. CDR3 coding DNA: TGTGCCAGCAGCGGCGGGGCTTCTATTTGGGAGACCCAGTACTTC.

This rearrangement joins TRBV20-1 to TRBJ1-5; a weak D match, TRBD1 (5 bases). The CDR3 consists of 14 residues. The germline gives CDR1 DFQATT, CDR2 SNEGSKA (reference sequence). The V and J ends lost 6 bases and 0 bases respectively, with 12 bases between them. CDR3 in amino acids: CSAKTVYSNQPQHF. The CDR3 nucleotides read TGCAGTGCCAAGACAGTCTATAGCAATCAGCCCCAGCATTTT.

Written as DNA, the CDR3 is TGCGCCAGCAGCGAGAGGGACCCGGCGGGGGAGACCCAGTACTTC. This encodes CASSERDPAGETQYF. The V and J genes are TRBV5-1 and TRBJ2-5, with D maybe TRBD2 (6 bases). The CDR3 runs to 15 residues. CDR1 is SGHRS, CDR2 YFSETQ, per germline. Trimming stripped 4 bases from V and 5 bases from J, with 18 bases between.

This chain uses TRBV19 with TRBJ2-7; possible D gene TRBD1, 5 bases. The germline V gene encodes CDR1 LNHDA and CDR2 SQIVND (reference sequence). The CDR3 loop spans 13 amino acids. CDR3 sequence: CATGHGTLYEQYF. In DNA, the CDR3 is TGTGCTACCGGACATGGTACCCTCTACGAGCAGTACTTC.